Many counts were recorded for the clone carrying this T cell receptor (beta chain). The antigen is not known. This sample is part of a study of response to subunit inactivated influenza vaccine. Whole-study results and caveats: Seasonal influenza vaccination, on each occasion, was suggested by the authors to recruit few new T cells.

CDR1 SGHRS and CDR2 YFSETQ come from the germline V gene. After removal of 2 bases from V and 0 bases from J, the junction contained 7 bases not matched to a gene. This CDR3 contains 17 residues. TCRdb used MiXCR to reprocess the RT-PCR reads, holding one entry per CDR3 protein. The table has some 640,000 distinct CDR3 sequences, 14% seen once. This sample comprised PBMCs from blood, obtained 14 to 15 days before vaccination. The chain recombines TRBV5-1 with TRBJ2-7, with 11 nucleotides matching TRBD2. This clonotype was obtained from a man aged 50-60 years who received an inactivated influenza vaccine. The CDR3 DNA reads as TGCGCCAGCAGCTTCATGCTAGCGGGAGGCTACTCCTACGAGCAGTACTTC. It yields the protein CASSFMLAGGYSYEQYF.